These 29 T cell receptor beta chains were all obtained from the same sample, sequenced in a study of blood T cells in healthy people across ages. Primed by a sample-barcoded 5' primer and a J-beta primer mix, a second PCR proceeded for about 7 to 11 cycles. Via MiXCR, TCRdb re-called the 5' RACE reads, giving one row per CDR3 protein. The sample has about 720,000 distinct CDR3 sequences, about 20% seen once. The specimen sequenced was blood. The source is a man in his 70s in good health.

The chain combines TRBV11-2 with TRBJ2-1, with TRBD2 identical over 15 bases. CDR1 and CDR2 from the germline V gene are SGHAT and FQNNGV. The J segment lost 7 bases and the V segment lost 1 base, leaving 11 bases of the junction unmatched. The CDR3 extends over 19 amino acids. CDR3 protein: CASSLVRTSGGAFFNEQFF. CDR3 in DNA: TGTGCCAGCAGCTTAGTGCGGACTAGCGGGGGGGCTTTCTTTAATGAGCAGTTCTTC.

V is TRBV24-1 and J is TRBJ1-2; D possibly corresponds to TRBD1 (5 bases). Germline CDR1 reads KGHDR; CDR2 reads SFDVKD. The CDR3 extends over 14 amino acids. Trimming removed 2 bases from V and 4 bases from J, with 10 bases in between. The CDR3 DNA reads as TGTGCCACCAGTGATTGGGGCACCTCCTATGGCTACACCTTC. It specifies CATSDWGTSYGYTF.

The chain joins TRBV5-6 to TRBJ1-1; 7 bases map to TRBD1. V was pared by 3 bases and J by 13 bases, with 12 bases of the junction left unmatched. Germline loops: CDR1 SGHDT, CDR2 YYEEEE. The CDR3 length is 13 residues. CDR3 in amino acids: CASSSTRDRRFFF. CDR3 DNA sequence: TGTGCCAGCAGCTCAACCCGGGACAGACGTTTTTTCTTT.

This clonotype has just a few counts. The CDR3 here is CASWTVYNEQFF. CDR3 coding DNA: TGCGCCAGCTGGACGGTTTACAATGAGCAGTTCTTC. This sequence joins TRBV10-1 and TRBJ2-1; D is ambiguous. This CDR3 is built from 12 residues. In germline, CDR1 is WNHNN, CDR2 SYGVQD (reference sequence). Trimming removed 8 bases from V and 4 bases from J, with 9 bases in between.

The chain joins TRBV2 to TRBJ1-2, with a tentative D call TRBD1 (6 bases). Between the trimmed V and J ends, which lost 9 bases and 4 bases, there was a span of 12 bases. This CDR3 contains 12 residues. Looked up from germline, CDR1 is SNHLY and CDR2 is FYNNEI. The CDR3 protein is CARNRDLYGYTF. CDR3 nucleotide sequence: TGTGCCAGAAACAGGGACCTCTATGGCTACACCTTC.

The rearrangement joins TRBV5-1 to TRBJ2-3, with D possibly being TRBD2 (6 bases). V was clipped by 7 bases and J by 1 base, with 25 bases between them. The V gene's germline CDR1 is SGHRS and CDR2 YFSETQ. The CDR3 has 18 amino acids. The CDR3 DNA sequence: TGCGCCAGCCGCACATGTAGGCTACGGGACTTGTGCACAGATACGCAGTATTTT. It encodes CASRTCRLRDLCTDTQYF.

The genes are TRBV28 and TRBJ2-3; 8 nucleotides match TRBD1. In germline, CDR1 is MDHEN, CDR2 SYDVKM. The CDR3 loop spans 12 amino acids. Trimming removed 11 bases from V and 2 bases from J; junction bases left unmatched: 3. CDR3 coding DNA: TGTGCCTTGGGACAGGTCACAGATACGCAGTATTTT. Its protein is CALGQVTDTQYF.

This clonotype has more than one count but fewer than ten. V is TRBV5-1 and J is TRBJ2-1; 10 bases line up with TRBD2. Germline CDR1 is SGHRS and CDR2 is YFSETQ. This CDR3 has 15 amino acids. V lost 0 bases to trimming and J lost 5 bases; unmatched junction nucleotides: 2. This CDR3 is CASSLGSGRNNEQFF. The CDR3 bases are TGCGCCAGCAGCTTGGGTAGCGGGAGGAACAATGAGCAGTTCTTC.

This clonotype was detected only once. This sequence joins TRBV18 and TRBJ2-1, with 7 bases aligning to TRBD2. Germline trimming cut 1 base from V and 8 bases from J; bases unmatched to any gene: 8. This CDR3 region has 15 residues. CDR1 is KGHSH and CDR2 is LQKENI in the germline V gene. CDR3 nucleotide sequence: TGTGCCAGCTCACCACGGGACTACCCTTTGGATGAGCAGTTCTTC. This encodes CASSPRDYPLDEQFF.

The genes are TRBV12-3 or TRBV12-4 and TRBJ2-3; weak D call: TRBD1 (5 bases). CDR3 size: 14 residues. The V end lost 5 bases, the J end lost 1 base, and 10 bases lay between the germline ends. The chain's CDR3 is CASSKDTGTDTQYF. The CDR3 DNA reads TGTGCCAGCAGTAAGGACACCGGCACAGATACGCAGTATTTT.

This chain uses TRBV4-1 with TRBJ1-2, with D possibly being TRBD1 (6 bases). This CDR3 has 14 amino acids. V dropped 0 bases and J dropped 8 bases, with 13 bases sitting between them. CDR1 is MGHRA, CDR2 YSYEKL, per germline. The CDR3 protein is CASSQDRRGLGYTF. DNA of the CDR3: TGCGCCAGCAGCCAAGATAGGAGGGGGTTAGGCTACACCTTC.

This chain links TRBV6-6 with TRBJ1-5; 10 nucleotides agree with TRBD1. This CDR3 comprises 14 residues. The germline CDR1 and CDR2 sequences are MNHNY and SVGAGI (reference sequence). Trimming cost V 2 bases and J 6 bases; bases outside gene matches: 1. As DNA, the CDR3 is TGTGCCAGCAGTTACGGGGACAGGGGTCAGCCCCAGCATTTT. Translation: CASSYGDRGQPQHF.

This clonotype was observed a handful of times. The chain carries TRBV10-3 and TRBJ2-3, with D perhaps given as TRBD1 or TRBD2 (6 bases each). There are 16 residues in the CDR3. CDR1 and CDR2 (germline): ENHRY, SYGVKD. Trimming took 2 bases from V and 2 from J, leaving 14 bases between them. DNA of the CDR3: TGTGCCATCAGTGAGAGGAGGGACACCTACACAGATACGCAGTATTTT. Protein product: CAISERRDTYTDTQYF.

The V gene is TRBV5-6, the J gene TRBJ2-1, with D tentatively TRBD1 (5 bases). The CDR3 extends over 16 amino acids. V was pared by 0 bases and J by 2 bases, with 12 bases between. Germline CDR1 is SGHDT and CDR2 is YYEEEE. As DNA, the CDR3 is TGTGCCAGCAGCTTGGCCGGCAGGGAAGCCTACAATGAGCAGTTCTTC. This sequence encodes CASSLAGREAYNEQFF.

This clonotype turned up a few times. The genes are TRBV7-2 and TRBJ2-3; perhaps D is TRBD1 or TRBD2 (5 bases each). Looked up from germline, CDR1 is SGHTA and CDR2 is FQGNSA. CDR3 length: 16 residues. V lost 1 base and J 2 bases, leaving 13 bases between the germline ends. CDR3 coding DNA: TGTGCCAGCAGCTTAGGTGGGACCCATCCCACAGATACGCAGTATTTT. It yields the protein CASSLGGTHPTDTQYF.

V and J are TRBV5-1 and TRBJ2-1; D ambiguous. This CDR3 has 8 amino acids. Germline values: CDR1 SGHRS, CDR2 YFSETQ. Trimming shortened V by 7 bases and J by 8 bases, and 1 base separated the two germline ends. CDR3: CASDEQFF. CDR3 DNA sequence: TGCGCCAGCGATGAGCAGTTCTTC.

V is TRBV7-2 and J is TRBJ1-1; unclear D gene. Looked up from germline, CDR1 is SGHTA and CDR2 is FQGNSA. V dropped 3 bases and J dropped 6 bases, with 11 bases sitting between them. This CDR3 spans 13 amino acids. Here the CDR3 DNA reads TGTGCCAGCAGCTTCGAGCAGCACTCTGAAGCTTTCTTT. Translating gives CASSFEQHSEAFF. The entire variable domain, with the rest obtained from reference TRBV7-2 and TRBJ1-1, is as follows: GAGVSQSPSNKVTEKGKDVELRCDPISGHTALYWYRQSLGQGLEFLIYFQGNSAPDKSGLPSDRFSAERTGGSVSTLTIQRTQQEDSAVYLCASSFEQHSEAFFGQGTRLTVV.

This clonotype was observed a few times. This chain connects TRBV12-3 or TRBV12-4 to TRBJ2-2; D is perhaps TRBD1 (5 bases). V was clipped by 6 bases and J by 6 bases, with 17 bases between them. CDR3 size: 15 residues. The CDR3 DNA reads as TGTGCCAGCAGGCCCTCAGGGCTCACGCCCGGGGAGCTGTTTTTT. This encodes CASRPSGLTPGELFF.

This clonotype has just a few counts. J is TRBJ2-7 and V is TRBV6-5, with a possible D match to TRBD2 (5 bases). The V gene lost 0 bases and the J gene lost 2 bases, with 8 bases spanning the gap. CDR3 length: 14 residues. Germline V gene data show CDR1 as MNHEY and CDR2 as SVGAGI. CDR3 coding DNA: TGTGCCAGCAGTTACTCTCCGGGGACCTACGAGCAGTACTTC. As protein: CASSYSPGTYEQYF.

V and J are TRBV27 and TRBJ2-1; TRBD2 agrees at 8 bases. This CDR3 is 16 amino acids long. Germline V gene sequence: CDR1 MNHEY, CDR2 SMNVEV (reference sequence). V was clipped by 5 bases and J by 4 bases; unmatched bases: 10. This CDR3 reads CASSPDPQREYNEQFF. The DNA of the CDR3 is TGTGCCAGCAGTCCGGATCCCCAGCGGGAGTACAATGAGCAGTTCTTC.

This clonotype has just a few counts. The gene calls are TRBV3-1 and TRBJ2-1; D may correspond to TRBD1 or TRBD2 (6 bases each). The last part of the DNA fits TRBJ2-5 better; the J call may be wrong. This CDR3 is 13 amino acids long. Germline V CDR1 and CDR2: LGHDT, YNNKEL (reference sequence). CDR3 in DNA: TGTGCCAGCAGCCAAACAGGGAGGGAGACCCAGTACTTC. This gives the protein CASSQTGRETQYF.

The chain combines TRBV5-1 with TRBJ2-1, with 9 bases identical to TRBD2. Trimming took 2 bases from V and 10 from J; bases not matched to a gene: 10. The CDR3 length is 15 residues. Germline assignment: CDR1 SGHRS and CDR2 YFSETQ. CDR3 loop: CASSLEAGGSREQFF. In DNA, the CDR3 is TGCGCCAGCAGCTTAGAAGCGGGAGGAAGTCGGGAGCAGTTCTTC.

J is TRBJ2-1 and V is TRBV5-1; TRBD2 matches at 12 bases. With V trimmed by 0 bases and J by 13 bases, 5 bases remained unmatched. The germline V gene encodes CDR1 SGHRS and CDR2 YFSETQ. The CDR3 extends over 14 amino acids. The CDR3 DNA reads TGCGCCAGCAGCTTGGAGTCTAGCGGGGGGGCTCAGTTCTTC. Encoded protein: CASSLESSGGAQFF. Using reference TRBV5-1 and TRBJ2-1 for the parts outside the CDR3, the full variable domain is KAGVTQTPRYLIKTRGQQVTLSCSPISGHRSVSWYQQTPGQGLQFLFEYFSETQRNKGNFPGRFSGRQFSNSRSEMNVSTLELGDSALYLCASSLESSGGAQFFGPGTRLTVL.

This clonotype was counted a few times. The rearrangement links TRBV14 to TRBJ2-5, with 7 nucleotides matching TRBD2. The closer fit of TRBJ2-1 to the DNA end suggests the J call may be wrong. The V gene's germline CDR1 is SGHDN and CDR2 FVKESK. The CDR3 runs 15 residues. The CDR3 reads CASSRTGGLYNEQFF. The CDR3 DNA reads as TGTGCCAGCAGCCGAACCGGGGGGTTATACAATGAGCAGTTCTTC.

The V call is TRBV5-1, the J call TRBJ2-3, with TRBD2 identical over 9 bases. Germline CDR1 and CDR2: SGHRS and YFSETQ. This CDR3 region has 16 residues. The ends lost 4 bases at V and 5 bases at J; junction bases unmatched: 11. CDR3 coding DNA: TGCGCCAGCAGCCCCGTTGCGGGAGGGCCCCAAGATACGCAGTATTTT. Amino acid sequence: CASSPVAGGPQDTQYF.

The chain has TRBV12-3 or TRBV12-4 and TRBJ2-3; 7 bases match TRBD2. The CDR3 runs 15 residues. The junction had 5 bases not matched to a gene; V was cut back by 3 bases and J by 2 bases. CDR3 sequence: CASSFYGRNTDTQYF. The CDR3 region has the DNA TGTGCCAGCAGTTTCTACGGGAGGAACACAGATACGCAGTATTTT.

The CDR3 DNA reads TGTGCCAGCAGTTACTTACACGCGGACGGAGCTTTCTTT. This sequence encodes CASSYLHADGAFF. V usage is TRBV6-5 and J usage is TRBJ1-1; D is unresolved. Trimming pared 1 base from V and 10 bases from J, leaving 13 bases between. The CDR3 sequence is 13 residues long. Germline CDR1 and CDR2: MNHEY and SVGAGI.

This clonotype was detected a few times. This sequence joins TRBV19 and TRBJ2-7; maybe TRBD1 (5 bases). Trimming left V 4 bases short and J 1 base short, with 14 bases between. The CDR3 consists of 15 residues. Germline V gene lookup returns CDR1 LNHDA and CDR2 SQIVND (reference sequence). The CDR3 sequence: CASSNQAGQSYEQYF. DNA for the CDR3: TGTGCCAGTAGTAACCAGGCCGGACAATCCTACGAGCAGTACTTC.

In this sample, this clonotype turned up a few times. The CDR3 loop is CASGLPQTSGGRNTQYF. The CDR3 region has the DNA TGTGCCAGCGGCCTACCTCAGACTAGCGGGGGGCGCAATACGCAGTATTTT. This rearrangement joins TRBV6-1 to TRBJ2-3, with 13 bases matching TRBD2. In germline, CDR1 is MNHNS, CDR2 SASEGT. This CDR3 contains 17 residues. J was trimmed by 7 bases and V by 8 bases; bases with no gene match: 15.